This TCR beta chain is from a study of T cell changes during pregnancy in multiple sclerosis (dated by TCRdb to between 2018 and 2021). Background on the whole study: Changes in the T cell repertoire over the course of pregnancy were examined in this study in women with multiple sclerosis.

The library was obtained by the immunoSEQ multiplex PCR assay. Not all clones reach the TCRdb copy of this immuneACCESS table, which keeps in-frame sequences only. Checked studies attribute under half of the gap to unresolved V genes and leave the rest unexplained. The sample table holds 55,000 to 65,000 clones, of which approximately 93% were seen once. Of the sample, 2.6% is held by the ten largest clones. A note on this clone: Its antigen is currently not known. There are no base qualities to consult, and no much larger clone falls within one base.

The sample in question was CD8+ T cells from peripheral blood mononuclear cells, obtained in the third trimester of pregnancy. The source is a female donor with multiple sclerosis, enrolled in a pregnancy study.

The CDR3 sequence is CASSHGTTSSYEQYF. The DNA is as follows: TGTGCCAGCAGTCACGGGACAACCAGCTCCTACGAGCAGTACTTC. In this chain, TRBV27 is recombined with TRBJ2-7; the D gene is perhaps TRBD1, on 6 matching bases. CDR1 is given as MNHEY and CDR2 as SMNVEV, both from the germline V gene (reference sequence). The cysteine opens and the phenylalanine closes a CDR3 of 15 amino acids. The DNA shown is the 45-base CDR3, in frame from base 1. Deletion took 5 bases off V and 0 bases off J, with a span of 14 bases between the germline ends.